Listed here are 31 T cell receptor beta chains from one sample, sequenced in a study of cytomegalovirus exposure and HLA in healthy donors. The PCR was carried out with 60 Vbeta primers and 13 Jbeta primers. The data were produced by immunoSEQ multiplex PCR, yet TCRdb's version contains in-frame clones alone and is incomplete. The top ten clones hold approximately 5.1% of a sample with about 140,000 clones, 70% to 80% of them seen once. The source material was PBMCs. These receptors were obtained from a male donor in good health and CMV-seronegative.

The chain carries TRBV10-1 and TRBJ1-4; tentatively, D is TRBD1 (5 bases). Germline V gives CDR1 WNHNN, CDR2 SYGVQD (reference sequence). The CDR3 is 16 amino acids. V lost 5 bases and J 6 bases, leaving 19 bases between the germline ends. CDR3 sequence (DNA): TGCGCCAGCAGTTTCCCAGGGCTGAGGAACCATGAAAAACTGTTTTTT. Protein product: CASSFPGLRNHEKLFF.

This chain uses TRBV7-2 with TRBJ2-7; D is perhaps TRBD2 (7 bases). V was trimmed by 5 bases and J by 7 bases, leaving 15 bases between them. The CDR3 runs to 13 residues. Looked up from germline, CDR1 is SGHTA and CDR2 is FQGNSA. The CDR3 region has the DNA TGTGCCAGCAGCCCAGGGAGGGGGAGGGAGCAGTACTTC. Its protein product is CASSPGRGREQYF.

The chain uses TRBV5-1 and TRBJ2-7, with TRBD1 identical over 9 bases. The CDR3 is made up of 14 amino acids. CDR1 and CDR2 (germline): SGHRS, YFSETQ. Trimming removed 3 bases from V and 6 bases from J; junction bases left unmatched: 7. The CDR3 protein is CASSYTGTGSEQYF. The CDR3 region has the DNA TGCGCCAGCAGCTACACCGGGACAGGGTCCGAGCAGTACTTC.

The CDR3 reads CASSQLSLISYEQYF. The CDR3 DNA follows: TGCGCCAGCAGCCAATTGTCCCTGATCAGCTACGAGCAGTACTTC. The chain carries TRBV4-1 and TRBJ2-7; unclear D gene. The CDR3 consists of 15 residues. Per the germline V gene, CDR1 is MGHRA and CDR2 is YSYEKL. V lost 2 bases and J lost 3, with 14 bases in between.

The chain links TRBV2 to TRBJ1-3, with TRBD1 as a possible D gene (6 bases). CDR1 and CDR2 (germline): SNHLY, FYNNEI. The V and J ends lost 8 bases and 3 bases respectively, with 14 bases between them. The CDR3 consists of 14 residues. The CDR3 sequence: CASASGGYGNTIYF. DNA for the CDR3: TGTGCCAGCGCCTCGGGGGGCTATGGAAACACCATATATTTT.

The chain recombines TRBV5-1 with TRBJ1-2; 8 nucleotides line up with TRBD1. Germline V gene data show CDR1 as SGHRS and CDR2 as YFSETQ. After removal of 3 bases from V and 6 bases from J, the junction contained 4 bases not matched to a gene. CDR3 length equals 13 residues. The CDR3 DNA is TGCGCCAGCAGCTCGACAGGGGCCAATGGCTACACCTTC. Translating gives CASSSTGANGYTF.

The chain combines TRBV11-2 with TRBJ2-5, with 9 bases lining up with TRBD1. Germline V gives CDR1 SGHAT, CDR2 FQNNGV. The length of the CDR3 is 16 residues. J gave up 2 bases and V 5 bases, and 9 bases lay outside the gene matches. CDR3 in amino acids: CASSLAGDREQETQYF. CDR3 bases: TGTGCCAGCAGCCTGGCGGGGGACAGGGAACAAGAGACCCAGTACTTC.

This sequence joins TRBV13 and TRBJ1-2, with 7 bases aligning to TRBD1. This CDR3 is 14 amino acids long. CDR1 and CDR2 (germline): PRHDT, FYEKMQ (reference sequence). Trimming cost V 4 bases and J 3 bases; bases outside gene matches: 5. For the CDR3, the DNA is TGTGCCAGCAGCTCCCCAACAGGGGACTATGGCTACACCTTC. It yields the protein CASSSPTGDYGYTF. The variable domain in full, completed from reference TRBV13 and TRBJ1-2, reads AAGVIQSPRHLIKEKRETATLKCYPIPRHDTVYWYQQGPGQDPQFLISFYEKMQSDKGSIPDRFSAQQFSDYHSELNMSSLELGDSALYFCASSSPTGDYGYTFGSGTRLTVV.

The chain is built from TRBV30 and TRBJ1-1; D is possibly TRBD1 (5 bases). From germline, CDR1 is GTSNPN and CDR2 SVGIG (reference sequence). This CDR3 contains 14 residues. V was cut by 0 bases and J by 4 bases, with 12 bases left in between. This chain's CDR3 is CAWSVPGLTTEAFF. CDR3 nucleotide sequence: TGTGCCTGGAGTGTACCAGGGTTAACCACTGAAGCTTTCTTT.

The chain employs TRBV5-4 and TRBJ2-5, with TRBD1 as a possible D gene (6 bases). The CDR3 runs 14 residues. The germline V gene encodes CDR1 SGHNT and CDR2 YYREEE (reference sequence). V lost 1 base and J 2 bases, leaving 9 bases between the germline ends. CDR3 nucleotide sequence: TGTGCCAGCAGCTTGAGTACAGGGCAAGAGACCCAGTACTTC. Translation: CASSLSTGQETQYF.

The gene calls are TRBV19 and TRBJ2-7; 8 bases fit TRBD1. CDR3 size: 11 residues. The germline V gene has CDR1 LNHDA and CDR2 SQIVND (reference sequence). With V trimmed by 8 bases and J by 3 bases, 0 bases remained unmatched. The CDR3 region is CASGQGYEQYF. The DNA of the CDR3 is TGTGCCAGTGGACAGGGCTACGAGCAGTACTTC.

The chain is built from TRBV23-1 and TRBJ2-1; 7 bases are a match to TRBD1. TRBV23-1 is sorted into the ORF group, with uncertain function. This CDR3 contains 17 residues. After removal of 8 bases from V and 7 bases from J, the junction contained 20 bases not matched to a gene. The CDR3 protein is CASAFDRVVFVGNEQFF. CDR3 sequence (DNA): TGCGCCAGCGCTTTCGACAGGGTTGTTTTTGTCGGTAATGAGCAGTTCTTC.

Only a few counts were recorded for this clone. This chain connects TRBV30 to TRBJ1-6, with 9 bases identical to TRBD1. This CDR3 is built from 14 residues. Germline loops: CDR1 GTSNPN, CDR2 SVGIG (reference sequence). The V gene end was trimmed by 5 bases and the J gene end by 10 bases; junction bases not matched to a gene: 9. The CDR3 loop reads CAWGGQGLGSPLHF. The CDR3 DNA sequence: TGTGCCTGGGGGGGACAGGGATTAGGATCACCCCTCCACTTT.

The V gene is TRBV30, the J gene TRBJ1-6; D is unresolved. The CDR3 runs 17 residues. Per the germline V gene, CDR1 is GTSNPN and CDR2 is SVGIG (reference sequence). Trimming took off 3 bases at V and 10 bases at J, with 25 bases between the two ends. Here the CDR3 reads CAWSGGLMGSGRSPLHF. In nucleotides, the CDR3 is TGTGCCTGGAGCGGCGGGTTGATGGGCAGCGGGCGCTCACCCCTCCACTTT.

This chain connects TRBV6-6 to TRBJ2-1, with 9 bases matching TRBD1. V lost 6 bases to trimming and J lost 2 bases; unmatched junction nucleotides: 5. Looked up from germline, CDR1 is MNHNY and CDR2 is SVGAGI (reference sequence). The CDR3 totals 15 residues. The CDR3 DNA reads TGTGCCAGCAGCAAGGGACAGGGAACCTACAATGAGCAGTTCTTC. It yields the protein CASSKGQGTYNEQFF.

V and J are TRBV7-8 and TRBJ1-3, with 10 bases matching TRBD1. Trimming at V came to 2 bases and at J to 6 bases, leaving 10 bases not matched to a gene. The CDR3 length is 17 residues. Germline assignment: CDR1 SGHVS and CDR2 FQNEAQ. CDR3 in amino acids: CASSLRSVGTGVNTIYF. In nucleotides, the CDR3 is TGTGCCAGCAGCTTACGGTCCGTCGGGACAGGGGTAAACACCATATATTTT.

The chain employs TRBV7-3 and TRBJ2-7; D may be TRBD1 (5 bases). The CDR3 is made up of 13 amino acids. V lost 2 bases and J 3 bases, leaving 8 bases between the germline ends. Germline CDR1 reads SGHTA; CDR2 reads FQGTGA. The CDR3 nucleotides are TGTGCCAGCAGCTTAGAGCAGGGCTACGAGCAGTACTTC. Translating it yields CASSLEQGYEQYF.

J is TRBJ2-1 and V is TRBV15, with a possible D match to TRBD1 (6 bases). The CDR3 consists of 16 residues. CDR1 and CDR2 (germline): LNHNV, YYDKDF (reference sequence). The V gene lost 5 bases and the J gene lost 5 bases, with 19 bases spanning the gap. Here the CDR3 reads CATSQATEGVDNEQFF. The CDR3 bases are TGTGCCACCAGCCAAGCCACCGAGGGGGTGGACAATGAGCAGTTCTTC.

This clone has only a few counts. The V gene is TRBV11-2, the J gene TRBJ1-4; D possibly corresponds to TRBD1 (5 bases). The ends were cut back, 5 bases at V and 0 bases at J, with 10 bases in the middle. Germline CDR1 is SGHAT and CDR2 is FQNNGV. CDR3 size: 15 residues. CDR3 residues: CASSLQVATNEKLFF. CDR3 nucleotide sequence: TGTGCCAGCAGCCTACAGGTTGCAACTAATGAAAAACTGTTTTTT.

The J gene is TRBJ1-2, the V gene TRBV27; D remains unclear. The CDR3 extends over 14 amino acids. Trimming left V 6 bases short and J 0 bases short, with 11 bases between. CDR1 is MNHEY, CDR2 SMNVEV, per germline (reference sequence). DNA of the CDR3: TGTGCCAGCAGCCCACAGAGAGCTAACTATGGCTACACCTTC. Translating it yields CASSPQRANYGYTF.

This clone was seen a single time. The chain combines TRBV4-3 with TRBJ2-1; a weak D match, TRBD1 (6 bases). The germline V and J ends were trimmed by 5 bases and 0 bases, with 14 bases remaining between them. The CDR3 is 16 residues long. Per the germline V gene, CDR1 is LGHNA and CDR2 is YSLEER. CDR3 nucleotide sequence: TGCGCCAGCAGCGTTCGGGACAAGAGCTCCTACAATGAGCAGTTCTTC. Its translation is CASSVRDKSSYNEQFF.

The chain links TRBV2 to TRBJ1-1; D is undetermined. The CDR3 has 13 amino acids. CDR1 is SNHLY and CDR2 is FYNNEI in the germline V gene. V was shortened by 2 bases and J by 0 bases, with 4 bases between the two germline ends. CDR3 residues: CASSEHLNTEAFF. The CDR3 DNA follows: TGTGCCAGCAGTGAACATTTGAACACTGAAGCTTTCTTT.

This chain uses TRBV6-6 with TRBJ2-7; D unclear. V was pared by 0 bases and J by 3 bases, with 12 bases between. Germline values: CDR1 MNHNY, CDR2 SVGAGI (reference sequence). There are 15 residues in the CDR3. CDR3 amino acids: CASSYSSQFVYEQYF. The CDR3 DNA sequence: TGTGCCAGCAGTTACTCCTCCCAGTTCGTCTACGAGCAGTACTTC.

This clone has a handful of counts. The chain employs TRBV4-1 and TRBJ2-5; 14 nucleotides agree with TRBD2. With V trimmed by 1 base and J by 5 bases, 0 bases remained unmatched. Looked up from germline, CDR1 is MGHRA and CDR2 is YSYEKL. The CDR3 spans 15 residues. CDR3: CASSQGTSGGETQYF. As DNA, the CDR3 is TGCGCCAGCAGCCAAGGGACTAGCGGGGGGGAGACCCAGTACTTC.

The chain recombines TRBV10-1 with TRBJ1-1; 8 bases match TRBD1. The CDR3 is made up of 11 amino acids. CDR1 and CDR2 from the germline V gene are WNHNN and SYGVQD (reference sequence). V shed 10 bases and J 7 bases; nucleotides not matched to a gene: 5. The CDR3 region has the DNA TGCGCCAACCCGGGGACAGGTGAAGCTTTCTTT. Its translation: CANPGTGEAFF.

The chain is built from TRBV19 and TRBJ2-7; 9 bases align to TRBD1. Looked up from germline, CDR1 is LNHDA and CDR2 is SQIVND (reference sequence). J lost 1 base, V lost 5 bases, and 3 bases had no gene match. The length of the CDR3 is 14 residues. CDR3 loop: CASSWTGESYEQYF. The CDR3 DNA follows: TGTGCCAGTAGTTGGACAGGGGAATCCTACGAGCAGTACTTC.

The chain is built from TRBV4-3 and TRBJ2-7; 8 positions agree with TRBD1. The CDR3 loop spans 13 amino acids. Germline V gene sequence: CDR1 LGHNA, CDR2 YSLEER. V shed 5 bases and J 5 bases; nucleotides not matched to a gene: 5. In DNA form, the CDR3 reads TGCGCCAGCAGCGGACGGACAGGGAACGAGCAGTACTTC. Its translation is CASSGRTGNEQYF.

The chain has TRBV6-5 and TRBJ1-5; 7 bases are a match to TRBD1. This CDR3 region has 14 residues. The junction had 7 bases not matched to a gene; V was cut back by 8 bases and J by 3 bases. Germline V lookup: CDR1 MNHEY, CDR2 SVGAGI. The CDR3 region is CASSRQGANQPQHF. The CDR3 coding sequence is TGTGCCAGCTCACGACAGGGAGCCAATCAGCCCCAGCATTTT.

The chain employs TRBV30 and TRBJ2-5; D call uncertain. The DNA end is more similar to TRBJ2-7, so the J call may be wrong. Germline values: CDR1 GTSNPN, CDR2 SVGIG (reference sequence). The CDR3 is 14 amino acids. The CDR3: CAWRRLIGPYEQYF. DNA of the CDR3: TGTGCCTGGAGACGCCTTATCGGTCCCTACGAGCAGTACTTC.

With regard to this clone: This CDR3 is missing its conserved last phenylalanine or tryptophan, likely due to a read error. This chain joins TRBV11-3 and TRBJ1-1; a possible D gene is TRBD1 (5 bases). CDR3 length equals 13 residues. The germline V gene has CDR1 SGHNT and CDR2 YENEEA. Trimming removed 3 bases at V and 4 bases at J, with 9 bases between. The CDR3, as DNA: TGTGCCAGCAGCTTGCAGGGTTCCACTGAAGCTTTCCTT. This encodes CASSLQGSTEAFL.

V is TRBV7-6 and J is TRBJ2-1; possible D gene TRBD2, 6 bases. V dropped 6 bases and J dropped 4 bases, with 19 bases sitting between them. CDR3 length equals 16 residues. Germline CDR1 SGHVS, CDR2 FNYEAQ. CDR3 amino acids: CASSPFDRGAYNEQFF. CDR3 coding DNA: TGTGCCAGCAGTCCCTTTGACCGCGGGGCTTACAATGAGCAGTTCTTC. Full variable domain (outside the CDR3, taken from reference TRBV7-6 and TRBJ2-1): GAGVSQSPRYKVTKRGQDVALRCDPISGHVSLYWYRQALGQGPEFLTYFNYEAQQDKSGLPNDRFSAERPEGSISTLTIQRTEQRDSAMYRCASSPFDRGAYNEQFFGPGTRLTVL.